These T cell receptor beta chains were read from a single sample in a study of shared clonotypes between healthy human individuals. Sequenced by immunoSEQ multiplex PCR; TCRdb stores in-frame clones only, minus some. The sample includes some 650,000 clones, around 97% seen only once; the top ten take around 0.06%. Sequenced input: naive CD4+ T cells sorted from blood. The receptors here all came from a woman in her twenties or thirties in good health. CDR3s include the opening cysteine and the closing phenylalanine or tryptophan. The order of the fields is clone size, D gene, V gene, J gene, CDR3 protein, CDR3 DNA. D genes are given only for firm matches. Clone size, where shown, is once, few, many, or a class for clones that have expanded.

-	-	TRBV27	TRBJ1-4	CASMTATNEKLFF	TGTGCCAGCATGACAGCAACTAATGAAAAACTGTTTTTT
-	TRBD1	TRBV5-6	TRBJ2-6	CASSLGQGGSGANVLTF	TGTGCCAGCAGCCTGGGACAGGGAGGCTCTGGGGCCAACGTCCTGACTTTC
-	-	TRBV5-6	TRBJ1-2	CASSLTSSGYTF	TGTGCCAGCAGCCTGACAAGTAGTGGCTACACCTTC
-	TRBD2	TRBV4-1	TRBJ2-1	CASSQDRGTTYNEQFF	TGCGCCAGCAGCCAAGATAGAGGGACTACTTACAATGAGCAGTTCTTC
once	TRBD1	TRBV23-1	TRBJ1-5	CASSRDRGLTQPQHF	TGCGCCAGCAGCAGGGACAGGGGGCTTACTCAGCCCCAGCATTTT
once	TRBD2	TRBV7-9	TRBJ2-7	CASSLGIGAGEVGEQYF	TGTGCCAGCAGCTTAGGGATAGGAGCGGGAGAGGTGGGTGAGCAGTACTTC
-	-	TRBV20-1	TRBJ2-3	CRASTDTQYF	TGCAGGGCCAGCACAGATACGCAGTATTTT
-	TRBD2	TRBV7-7	TRBJ2-1	CASSPAGSGRAGNEQFF	TGTGCCAGCAGTCCCGCCGGGAGCGGGAGGGCCGGAAATGAGCAGTTCTTC
-	-	TRBV10-1	TRBJ2-3	CANSQAADTQYF	TGCGCCAACAGCCAGGCGGCAGATACGCAGTATTTT
-	-	TRBV10-1	TRBJ2-5	CASSSRIQETQYF	TGCGCCAGCAGTAGCCGAATTCAAGAGACCCAGTACTTC
-	TRBD2	TRBV6-6	TRBJ2-7	CASGREGQGSYEQYF	TGTGCCAGTGGTCGGGAGGGCCAAGGGTCCTACGAGCAGTACTTC
-	TRBD1	TRBV7-9	TRBJ2-7	CASSQTGVYEQYF	TGTGCCAGCAGCCAGACAGGGGTTTACGAGCAGTACTTC
-	TRBD2	TRBV28	TRBJ2-3	CASSLTQLAMGTDTQYF	TGTGCCAGCAGTCTTACTCAACTAGCGATGGGCACAGATACGCAGTATTTT
-	TRBD2	TRBV5-1	TRBJ2-5	CASSRRLAGVETQYF	TGCGCCAGCAGCCGGAGACTAGCGGGAGTAGAGACCCAGTACTTC
-	TRBD1	TRBV9	TRBJ2-7	CASSVGTGPYEQYF	TGTGCCAGCAGCGTTGGGACAGGGCCCTACGAGCAGTACTTC
-	TRBD1	TRBV6-5	TRBJ1-1	CASRPDRSNTEAFF	TGTGCCAGCAGACCGGACAGGTCGAACACTGAAGCTTTCTTT
-	TRBD2	TRBV4-1	TRBJ2-7	CASSQDPTGGRYEQYF	TGCGCCAGCAGCCAAGATCCGACGGGAGGGCGGTACGAGCAGTACTTC
-	-	TRBV25-1	TRBJ1-2	CASTPPIGYGYTF	TGTGCCAGCACCCCTCCCATAGGCTATGGCTACACCTTC
-	TRBD2	TRBV6-1	TRBJ2-7	CASRTPGLARYEQYF	TGTGCCAGCAGAACACCGGGACTAGCGCGCTACGAGCAGTACTTC
-	-	TRBV5-1	TRBJ1-1	CASSLETEAFF	TGCGCCAGCAGCTTGGAGACTGAAGCTTTCTTT
-	-	TRBV27	TRBJ1-4	CASSSGGATNEKLFF	TGTGCCAGCAGTTCGGGCGGCGCAACTAATGAAAAACTGTTTTTT
-	-	TRBV13	TRBJ2-5	CASSPRDGETQYF	TGTGCCAGCAGTCCCAGGGATGGGGAGACCCAGTACTTC
-	-	TRBV5-6	TRBJ2-7	CASSLDARIAEQYF	TGTGCCAGCAGCTTGGACGCTAGGATCGCCGAGCAGTACTTC
-	-	TRBV11-2	TRBJ2-6	CASSGSRKQQSRANVLTF	TGTGCCAGCAGCGGTTCCCGCAAGCAACAAAGTCGGGCCAACGTCCTGACTTTC
-	-	TRBV6-6	TRBJ2-4	CASRRGGQAENIQYF	TGTGCCAGCAGAAGGGGGGGACAGGCAGAAAACATTCAGTACTTC
-	TRBD2	TRBV28	TRBJ2-3	CASSSSGVTDTQYF	TGTGCCAGCAGTTCTAGCGGGGTTACAGATACGCAGTATTTT
-	-	TRBV2	TRBJ1-2	CASSGTYYGYTF	TGTGCCAGCAGTGGGACCTACTATGGCTACACCTTC
-	-	TRBV5-4	TRBJ1-1	CASSLAGGRHTEAFF	TGTGCCAGCAGCTTGGCTGGGGGAAGGCACACTGAAGCTTTCTTT
once	TRBD2	TRBV14	TRBJ2-5	CASSPGLAGAFVETQYF	TGTGCCAGCAGCCCAGGACTAGCGGGAGCATTCGTAGAGACCCAGTACTTC
once	-	TRBV28	TRBJ2-7	CASGSRIYEQYF	TGTGCCAGCGGTTCCCGGATCTACGAGCAGTACTTC
-	-	TRBV6-5	TRBJ1-5	CASSPRISNQPQHF	TGTGCCAGCAGTCCCAGGATTAGCAATCAGCCCCAGCATTTT
-	TRBD1	TRBV28	TRBJ1-2	CASVKQGIVYGYTF	TGTGCCAGCGTGAAACAGGGGATAGTCTATGGCTACACCTTC
-	-	TRBV28	TRBJ1-4	CASRVRGEKLFF	TGTGCCAGCCGGGTCAGAGGTGAAAAACTGTTTTTT
-	-	TRBV7-2	TRBJ2-1	CASSLGALGDNEQFF	TGTGCCAGCAGCTTAGGGGCCCTAGGAGACAATGAGCAGTTCTTC
-	-	TRBV6-5	TRBJ2-3	CASFRGDTQYF	TGTGCCAGCTTTCGGGGAGATACGCAGTATTTT
-	TRBD2	TRBV7-2	TRBJ2-1	CASSQVPSGPYNEQFF	TGTGCCAGCAGCCAGGTTCCTAGCGGACCCTACAATGAGCAGTTCTTC
-	-	TRBV5-6	TRBJ2-7	CASCRRWTHYEQYF	TGTGCCAGCTGTCGGCGATGGACTCACTACGAGCAGTACTTC
-	-	TRBV11-2	TRBJ2-3	CASSRWTVGQDTQYF	TGTGCCAGCAGCCGGTGGACAGTGGGACAAGATACGCAGTATTTT
-	-	TRBV29-1	TRBJ1-2	CSVGGGSGRGYTF	TGCAGCGTTGGAGGAGGGTCAGGACGAGGCTACACCTTC
-	-	TRBV11-1	TRBJ2-7	CASSPLDRPYEQYF	TGTGCCAGCAGCCCCCTCGACAGACCCTACGAGCAGTACTTC
-	-	TRBV6-1	TRBJ1-5	CASSERPPPWGRQPQHF	TGTGCCAGCAGTGAAAGGCCTCCCCCCTGGGGGCGTCAGCCCCAGCATTTT
-	-	TRBV2	TRBJ1-6	CASSEIPGNYNSPLHF	TGTGCCAGCAGCGAAATTCCCGGGAACTATAATTCACCCCTCCACTTT
-	-	TRBV9	TRBJ2-5	CASSVGLGETQYF	TGTGCCAGCAGCGTGGGGCTTGGGGAGACCCAGTACTTC
-	-	TRBV20-1	TRBJ2-7	CSAPPGLLSHF	TGCAGTGCCCCGCCAGGACTACTAAGCCACTTC
-	TRBD2	TRBV28	TRBJ2-2	CASMISGRASTGELFF	TGTGCCAGCATGATCAGCGGGAGGGCCTCCACCGGGGAGCTGTTTTTT
-	-	TRBV5-5	TRBJ1-1	CASRVLGDTEAFF	TGTGCCAGCAGGGTTCTTGGGGACACTGAAGCTTTCTTT
once	-	TRBV5-1	TRBJ2-3	CASSLAWSDTQYF	TGCGCCAGCAGCTTGGCCTGGTCCGATACGCAGTATTTT
-	TRBD1	TRBV5-1	TRBJ1-5	CASKPGQGLDSNQPQHF	TGCGCCAGCAAACCGGGACAGGGGCTTGACAGCAATCAGCCCCAGCATTTT
-	-	TRBV29-1	TRBJ1-4	CSVEDRSGGGEKLFF	TGCAGCGTTGAAGATCGGTCCGGGGGTGGGGAAAAACTGTTTTTT
once	TRBD2	TRBV4-1	TRBJ2-5	CASSQDRTSGRVTQYF	TGCGCCAGCAGCCAAGATAGGACTAGCGGGAGAGTGACCCAGTACTTC
-	TRBD1	TRBV2	TRBJ1-5	CASSEFGQGWRQPQHF	TGTGCCAGCAGTGAATTTGGACAGGGTTGGAGACAGCCCCAGCATTTT
once	-	TRBV6-1	TRBJ1-1	CASSETKSLKAFF	TGTGCCAGCAGTGAAACAAAGTCCCTGAAAGCTTTCTTT
-	-	TRBV9	TRBJ2-7	CASSPRTESYEQYF	TGTGCCAGCAGCCCCCGGACGGAATCCTACGAGCAGTACTTC
-	TRBD2	TRBV5-1	TRBJ2-1	CASSPGTSGHNEQFF	TGCGCCAGCAGCCCCGGGACTAGCGGGCACAATGAGCAGTTCTTC
-	-	TRBV6-6	TRBJ1-2	CASSYVQDPYGYTF	TGTGCCAGCAGTTACGTACAGGATCCCTATGGCTACACCTTC